These 9 T cell receptor beta chains came from one sample sequenced in a study of spatial heterogeneity in lung cancer. TCRdb re-analysed the 5' RACE reads in MiXCR, keeping a single row per CDR3 protein. Of roughly 9,800 distinct CDR3 sequences in the sample, over 6% were seen once. The time point is: sample taken at primary tumor resection. This specimen consisted of normal lung tissue next to the tumor, obtained at surgery. These receptors came from a male donor with early-stage non-small cell lung cancer.

Ten or more counts support this clonotype. The V gene is TRBV7-9, the J gene TRBJ2-7, with TRBD1 identical over 12 bases. This CDR3 has 16 residues. The V gene end was trimmed by 6 bases and the J gene end by 3 bases; junction bases not matched to a gene: 9. Germline-derived CDR1 and CDR2 are SEHNR and FQNEAQ (reference sequence). CDR3 protein: CASSKPGQGANYEQYF. The CDR3 DNA reads TGTGCCAGCAGTAAACCGGGACAGGGGGCCAACTACGAGCAGTACTTC.

This clonotype was detected many times. The V and J genes are TRBV12-3 or TRBV12-4 and TRBJ1-5; no definite D call. Between the trimmed V and J ends, which lost 6 bases and 6 bases, there was a span of 12 bases. The CDR3 has 13 amino acids. CDR3 sequence: CASSRKEGQPQHF. The CDR3 DNA is TGTGCCAGCAGCAGGAAAGAGGGTCAGCCCCAGCATTTT.

The rearrangement joins TRBV18 to TRBJ2-5, with D uncertain. The germline V gene has CDR1 KGHSH and CDR2 LQKENI. CDR3 length: 13 amino acids. Trimming left V 2 bases short and J 5 bases short, with 9 bases between. CDR3 region: CASSPGDLETQYF. In DNA, the CDR3 is TGTGCCAGCTCACCAGGGGATCTGGAGACCCAGTACTTC.

This clonotype was seen more than once but under ten times. This rearrangement joins TRBV19 to TRBJ2-2; possibly TRBD2 for D (5 bases). The CDR3 runs 14 residues. With 6 bases removed from V and 4 bases from J, the gap between germline ends came to 12 bases. Germline-derived CDR1 and CDR2 are LNHDA and SQIVND (reference sequence). The CDR3 DNA reads TGTGCCAGTAGCCTCGAGGGAATCACCGGGGAGCTGTTTTTT. It yields the protein CASSLEGITGELFF.

This clonotype was detected ten times or more. V usage is TRBV5-4 and J usage is TRBJ2-7; TRBD1 agrees at 11 bases. Trimming cost V 4 bases and J 4 bases; bases outside gene matches: 7. Germline CDR1 and CDR2: SGHNT and YYREEE (reference sequence). This CDR3 region has 15 residues. CDR3 DNA: TGTGCCAGCAGCACTTTAGGGACAGGGGGATACGAGCAGTACTTC. Its translation: CASSTLGTGGYEQYF.

This sequence joins TRBV15 and TRBJ1-3; D is perhaps TRBD1 (6 bases). The CDR3 runs to 15 residues. V gave up 1 base and J gave up 4 bases, with 11 bases separating them. In germline, CDR1 is LNHNV, CDR2 YYDKDF (reference sequence). CDR3 nucleotide sequence: TGTGCCACCAGCAGAGTACAGGGCGGGGGAAACACCATATATTTT. Residues: CATSRVQGGGNTIYF.

The chain carries TRBV28 and TRBJ2-1; no reliable D call. Germline CDR1 MDHEN, CDR2 SYDVKM. The CDR3 consists of 14 residues. V lost 3 bases and J lost 6, with 12 bases in between. DNA of the CDR3: TGTGCCAGCAGTTTGTCCAGGACCGGCAATGAGCAGTTCTTC. Translation: CASSLSRTGNEQFF.

In this sample, this clonotype turned up many times. This chain links TRBV6-2 or TRBV6-3 with TRBJ2-1; 12 bases are a match to TRBD2. The CDR3 length is 16 residues. From germline, CDR1 is MNHEY and CDR2 SVGEGT. V was clipped by 6 bases and J by 7 bases; unmatched bases: 10. CDR3 sequence reads: CASSSTTSGSRNEQFF. CDR3 DNA sequence: TGTGCCAGCAGCTCAACGACTAGCGGGAGTAGAAATGAGCAGTTCTTC.

This clonotype was seen repeatedly, ten times or more. This sequence joins TRBV5-1 and TRBJ2-7; no definite D call. Germline V lookup: CDR1 SGHRS, CDR2 YFSETQ. Trimming cost V 3 bases and J 5 bases, with 21 bases left between them. The CDR3 runs to 16 residues. CDR3 sequence (DNA): TGCGCCAGCAGCTGGGGTGGACCCCTCGGAAGTAACGAGCAGTACTTC. Translated, it gives CASSWGGPLGSNEQYF.